These T cell receptor beta chains were read from a single sample in a study of blood T cell repertoires in COVID-19. Sequenced by immunoSEQ multiplex PCR; TCRdb stores in-frame clones only, minus some. The table lists about 78,000 clones, roughly 90% of them singletons, with 2.5% to 3% in the top ten. The source material was peripheral blood. The source is a man aged 65-85 years with active or convalescent COVID-19. Both conserved end residues are trimmed from each CDR3.

V gene	CDR3 protein
TRBV5-1	ASSLAGGQTYEQY
TRBV28	ASSPRLAGGLDTQY
TRBV3-1/TRBV3-2	ASSQGTGFNSPLH
TRBV18	ASSALLAGGSNEQF
TRBV18	ASSPLTGVGETQY
TRBV5-1	ASSSGVTGNTIY
TRBV19	ASTIKGGNSNQPQH
TRBV19	ASSWRLAGGPTDTQY
TRBV5-1	ASRAGLALTDTQY
TRBV7-6	ASAVGPGDYEQY
TRBV5-8	ASSLGGGGVPTGELF
TRBV15	ATTDRGALGNEQF
TRBV4-2	ASSHQTGDRNYGYT
TRBV5-1	ASSLATGSGSTDTQY
TRBV18	ASSRGQFQETQY
TRBV5-1	ASSLGRMRETQY
TRBV19	ASSNRQDGETQY
TRBV6-5	ASPSNRVDGNTIY
TRBV10-1	ASSENPAETQY
TRBV15	ATSRDGTINTEAF
TRBV7-8	ASSSYSGPKNIQY
TRBV2	ASSVSTGWDTEAF
TRBV30	AWGLERYNEQF
TRBV18	ASSLLHLGQLPNTEAF
TRBV2	ASSASGGAQETQY
TRBV5-1	ASSLQGSYEQY
TRBV3-1/TRBV3-2	ASSQFSGGSYNEQF
TRBV4-1	ASSLGQFNEKLF
TRBV12-3/TRBV12-4	ASSPGSIYGYT
TRBV5-4	ASSAGQYSPLH
TRBV6-1	ASSEQGFDGYT
TRBV10-3	AISEDSGGLNEQF
TRBV18	ASSPGQMNTEAF
TRBV5-1	ASSLGQGSYNEQF
TRBV5-6	ASSAGTGGSPLH
TRBV7-7	ASRVGRYRNTIY
TRBV3-1/TRBV3-2	ASSQVGDGYT
TRBV5-1	ASNGQGPTEGELF
TRBV10-3	AISGPGGSNYGYT
TRBV5-1	ASSPGLGTTQY
TRBV29-1	SVDWSVNEQF
TRBV10-2	ASSTGINYGYT
TRBV5-4	ASSPTSGPSSYNEQF
TRBV6-1	ASSEIGPYYGYT
TRBV29-1	SVGDNTDTQY
TRBV6-5	ASEGQVDETQY
TRBV7-9	ASSRTKDTEAF
TRBV27	ASSLGGQGGIKTQY
TRBV28	ASSPDRAFQPQH
TRBV28	ASSFWVKGGNTGELF
TRBV5-4	ASSDEAAGEKLF
TRBV28	ASRIYRNAEAF
TRBV18	ASSLGSGRGFYGYT